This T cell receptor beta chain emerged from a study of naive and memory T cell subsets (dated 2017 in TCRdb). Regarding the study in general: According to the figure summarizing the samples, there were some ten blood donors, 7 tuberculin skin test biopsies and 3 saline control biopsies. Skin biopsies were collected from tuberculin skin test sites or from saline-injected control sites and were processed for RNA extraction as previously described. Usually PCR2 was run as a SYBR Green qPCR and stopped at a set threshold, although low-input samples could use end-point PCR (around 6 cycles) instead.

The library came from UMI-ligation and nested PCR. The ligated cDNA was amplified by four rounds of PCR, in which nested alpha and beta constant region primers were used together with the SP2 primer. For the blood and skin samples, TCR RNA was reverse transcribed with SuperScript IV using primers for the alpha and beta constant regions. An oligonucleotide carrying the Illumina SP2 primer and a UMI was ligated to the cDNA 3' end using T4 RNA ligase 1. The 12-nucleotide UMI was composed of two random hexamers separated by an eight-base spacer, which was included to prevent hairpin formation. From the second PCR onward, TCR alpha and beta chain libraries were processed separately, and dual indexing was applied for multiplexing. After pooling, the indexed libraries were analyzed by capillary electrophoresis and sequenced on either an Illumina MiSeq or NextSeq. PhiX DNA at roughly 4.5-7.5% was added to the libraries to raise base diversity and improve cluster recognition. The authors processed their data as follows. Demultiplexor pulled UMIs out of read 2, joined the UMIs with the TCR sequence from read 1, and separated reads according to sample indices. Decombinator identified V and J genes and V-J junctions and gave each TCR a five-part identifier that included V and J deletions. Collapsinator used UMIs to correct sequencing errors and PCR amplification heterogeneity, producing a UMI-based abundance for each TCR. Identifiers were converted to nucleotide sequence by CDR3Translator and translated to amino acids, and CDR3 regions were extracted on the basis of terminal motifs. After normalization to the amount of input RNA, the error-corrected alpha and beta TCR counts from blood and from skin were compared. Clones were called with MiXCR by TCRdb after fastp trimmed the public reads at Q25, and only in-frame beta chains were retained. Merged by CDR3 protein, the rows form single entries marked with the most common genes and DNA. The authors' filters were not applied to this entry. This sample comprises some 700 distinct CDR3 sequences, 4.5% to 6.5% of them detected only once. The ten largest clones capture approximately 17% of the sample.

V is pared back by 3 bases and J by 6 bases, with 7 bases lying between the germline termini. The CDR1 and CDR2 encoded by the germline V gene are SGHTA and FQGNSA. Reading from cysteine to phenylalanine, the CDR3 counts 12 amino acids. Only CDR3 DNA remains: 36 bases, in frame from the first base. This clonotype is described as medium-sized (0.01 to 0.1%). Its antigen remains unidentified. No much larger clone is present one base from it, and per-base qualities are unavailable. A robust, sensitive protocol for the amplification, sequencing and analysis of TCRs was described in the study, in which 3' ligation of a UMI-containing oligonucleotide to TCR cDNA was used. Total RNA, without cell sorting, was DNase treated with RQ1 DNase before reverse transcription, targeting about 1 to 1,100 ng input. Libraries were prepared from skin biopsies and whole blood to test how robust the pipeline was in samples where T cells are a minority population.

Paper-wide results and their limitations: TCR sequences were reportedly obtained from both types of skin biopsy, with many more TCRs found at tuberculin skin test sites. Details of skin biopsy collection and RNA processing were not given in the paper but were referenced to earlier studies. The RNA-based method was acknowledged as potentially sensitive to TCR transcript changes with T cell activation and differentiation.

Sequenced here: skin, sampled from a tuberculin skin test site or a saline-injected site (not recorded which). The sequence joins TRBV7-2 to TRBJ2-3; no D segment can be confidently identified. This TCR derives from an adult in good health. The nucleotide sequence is TGTGCCAGCAGCTTGGGTCCGGATACGCAGTATTTT. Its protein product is CASSLGPDTQYF.